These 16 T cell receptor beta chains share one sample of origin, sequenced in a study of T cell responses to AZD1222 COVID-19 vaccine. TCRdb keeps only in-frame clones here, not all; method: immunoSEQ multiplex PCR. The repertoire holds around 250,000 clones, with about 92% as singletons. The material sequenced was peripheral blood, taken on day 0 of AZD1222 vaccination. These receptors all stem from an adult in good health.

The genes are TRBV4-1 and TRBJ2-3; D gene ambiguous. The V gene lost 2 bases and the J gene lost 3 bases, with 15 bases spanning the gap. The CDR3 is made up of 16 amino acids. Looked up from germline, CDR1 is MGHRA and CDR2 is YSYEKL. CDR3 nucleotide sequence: TGCGCCAGCAGCCAAAGCCCGGGCCGAGGAACAGATACGCAGTATTTT. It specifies CASSQSPGRGTDTQYF.

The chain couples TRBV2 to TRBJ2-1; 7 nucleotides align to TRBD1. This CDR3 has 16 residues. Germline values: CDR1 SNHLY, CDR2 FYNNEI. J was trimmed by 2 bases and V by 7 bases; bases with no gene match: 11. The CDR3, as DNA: TGTGCCAGCACCCGAAGTGGGACAGTCGCCTACAATGAGCAGTTCTTC. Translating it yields CASTRSGTVAYNEQFF.

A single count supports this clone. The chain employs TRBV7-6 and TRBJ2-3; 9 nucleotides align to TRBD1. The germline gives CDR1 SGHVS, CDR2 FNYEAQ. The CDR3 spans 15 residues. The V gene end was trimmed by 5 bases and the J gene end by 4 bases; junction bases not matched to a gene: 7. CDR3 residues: CASSPTGGRADTQYF. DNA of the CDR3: TGTGCCAGCAGCCCTACAGGGGGCAGGGCAGATACGCAGTATTTT.

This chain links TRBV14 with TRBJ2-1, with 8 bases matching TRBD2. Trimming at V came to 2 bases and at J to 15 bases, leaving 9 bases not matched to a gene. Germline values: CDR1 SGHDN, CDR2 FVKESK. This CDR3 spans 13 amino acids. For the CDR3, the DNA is TGTGCCAGCAGCCAATCCGGCAGCGGGGGTTGGTTCTTC. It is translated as CASSQSGSGGWFF.

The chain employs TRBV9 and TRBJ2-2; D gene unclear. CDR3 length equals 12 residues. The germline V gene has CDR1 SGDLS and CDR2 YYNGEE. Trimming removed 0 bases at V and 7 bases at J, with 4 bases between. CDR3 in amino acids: CASSVEVGELFF. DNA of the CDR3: TGTGCCAGCAGCGTAGAGGTCGGGGAGCTGTTTTTT.

CDR3 sequence reads: CASSLSGAQPQHF. DNA for the CDR3: TGTGCCAGCAGCTTAAGCGGGGCTCAGCCCCAGCATTTT. The chain links TRBV7-2 to TRBJ1-5, with TRBD1 as a possible D gene (5 bases). CDR1 is SGHTA and CDR2 is FQGNSA in the germline V gene. V was trimmed by 2 bases and J by 6 bases, leaving 8 bases between them. This CDR3 comprises 13 residues.

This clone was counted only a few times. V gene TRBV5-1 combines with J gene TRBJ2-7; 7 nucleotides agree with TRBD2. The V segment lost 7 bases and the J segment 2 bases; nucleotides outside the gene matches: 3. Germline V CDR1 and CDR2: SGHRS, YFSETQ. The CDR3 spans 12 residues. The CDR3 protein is CASRGGAYEQYF. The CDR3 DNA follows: TGCGCCAGCCGGGGAGGGGCCTACGAGCAGTACTTC.

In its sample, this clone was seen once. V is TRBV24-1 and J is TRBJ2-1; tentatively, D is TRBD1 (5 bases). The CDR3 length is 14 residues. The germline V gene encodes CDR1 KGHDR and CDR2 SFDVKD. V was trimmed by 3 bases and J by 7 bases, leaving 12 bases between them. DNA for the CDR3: TGTGCCACCAGTGATAGTAGGGGTCGGAATGAGCAGTTCTTC. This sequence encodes CATSDSRGRNEQFF.

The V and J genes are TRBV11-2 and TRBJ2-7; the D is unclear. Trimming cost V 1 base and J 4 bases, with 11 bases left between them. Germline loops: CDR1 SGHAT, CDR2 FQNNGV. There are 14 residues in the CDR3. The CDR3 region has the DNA TGTGCCAGCAGCTTAGGTAGAGGTGCTTACGAGCAGTACTTC. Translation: CASSLGRGAYEQYF.

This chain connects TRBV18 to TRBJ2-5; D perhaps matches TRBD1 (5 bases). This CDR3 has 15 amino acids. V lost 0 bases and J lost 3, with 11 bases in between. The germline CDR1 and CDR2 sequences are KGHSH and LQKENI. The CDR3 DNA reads TGTGCCAGCTCACCACCGGGCGACAGAGAAGAGACCCAGTACTTC. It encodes CASSPPGDREETQYF.

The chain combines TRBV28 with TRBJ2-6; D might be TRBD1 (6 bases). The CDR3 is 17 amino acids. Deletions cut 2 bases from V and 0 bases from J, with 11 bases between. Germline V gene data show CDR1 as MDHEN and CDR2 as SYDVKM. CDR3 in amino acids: CASSLPGDVSGANVLTF. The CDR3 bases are TGTGCCAGCAGTTTACCAGGGGACGTCTCTGGGGCCAACGTCCTGACTTTC.

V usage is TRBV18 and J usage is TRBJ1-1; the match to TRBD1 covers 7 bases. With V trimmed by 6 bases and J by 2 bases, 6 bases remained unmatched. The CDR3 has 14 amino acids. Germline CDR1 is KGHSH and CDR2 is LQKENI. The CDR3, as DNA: TGTGCCAGCTCGGCCGGGACAGCAAACACTGAAGCTTTCTTT. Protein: CASSAGTANTEAFF. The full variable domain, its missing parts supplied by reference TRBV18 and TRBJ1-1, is NAGVMQNPRHLVRRRGQEARLRCSPMKGHSHVYWYRQLPEEGLKFMVYLQKENIIDESGMPKERFSAEFPKEGPSILRIQQVVRGDSAAYFCASSAGTANTEAFFGQGTRLTVV.

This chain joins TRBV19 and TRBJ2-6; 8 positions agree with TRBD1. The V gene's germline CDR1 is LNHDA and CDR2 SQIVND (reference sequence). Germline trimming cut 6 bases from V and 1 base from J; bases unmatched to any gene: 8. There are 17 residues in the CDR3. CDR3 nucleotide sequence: TGTGCCAGTAGGAGGGGCAGGGGGCGGTCTGGGGCCAACGTCCTGACTTTC. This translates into CASRRGRGRSGANVLTF.

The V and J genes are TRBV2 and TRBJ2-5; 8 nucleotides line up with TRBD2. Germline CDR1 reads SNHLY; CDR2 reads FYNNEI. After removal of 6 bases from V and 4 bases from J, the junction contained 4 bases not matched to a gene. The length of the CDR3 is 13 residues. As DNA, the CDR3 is TGTGCCAGCAGGGGGGGACTAGGAGAGACCCAGTACTTC. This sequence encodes CASRGGLGETQYF.

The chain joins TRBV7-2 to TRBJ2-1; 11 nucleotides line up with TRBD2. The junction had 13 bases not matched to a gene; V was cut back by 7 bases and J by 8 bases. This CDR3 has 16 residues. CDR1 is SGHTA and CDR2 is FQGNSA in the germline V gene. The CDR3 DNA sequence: TGTGCCAGCACCCTCGGTCTAGCGGGAGGTTTGGATGAGCAGTTCTTC. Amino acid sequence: CASTLGLAGGLDEQFF.

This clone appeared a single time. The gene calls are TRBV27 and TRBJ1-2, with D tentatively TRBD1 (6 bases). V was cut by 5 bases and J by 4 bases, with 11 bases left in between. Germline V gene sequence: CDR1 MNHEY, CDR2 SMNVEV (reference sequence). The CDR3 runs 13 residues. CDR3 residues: CASSQQGSYGYTF. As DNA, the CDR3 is TGTGCCAGCAGTCAACAGGGATCCTATGGCTACACCTTC.